Each of the 16 T cell receptor beta chains below was sequenced from the same sample in a study of blood T cells in healthy people across ages (dated by TCRdb to the mid-2010s). The receptor library was made with 5' RACE. Instrument used: Illumina HiSeq 2500. A second PCR of roughly 6 to 12 cycles was run with a J-beta primer mix and a sample-barcoded 5' primer. TCRdb ran its own pipeline on the public reads, namely fastp trimming at Q25 and MiXCR clone calling, and kept in-frame beta chains. Each record represents a unique CDR3 protein, reported with the most common genes and DNA among its rows. The sample data list 800,000 to 950,000 distinct CDR3 sequences, and just under 30% of these were observed just once. The biggest ten clones account for 10% of the sample. These sequences were also reported in another study, on T cells of mothers and their children.

Sequenced: blood. These receptors all stem from a woman in her thirties or forties in good health.

This clonotype was counted many times. CDR3 sequence reads: CSASGGRSYEQYF. The CDR3 coding sequence is TGCAGTGCTAGCGGAGGCAGGAGTTACGAGCAGTACTTC. V gene TRBV20-1 combines with J gene TRBJ2-7; perhaps TRBD2 as D (5 bases). V gave up 3 bases and J gave up 4 bases, with 13 bases separating them. CDR1 is DFQATT and CDR2 is SNEGSKA in the germline V gene (reference sequence). The CDR3 runs to 13 residues.

V gene TRBV19 combines with J gene TRBJ2-2, with a weak D call TRBD2 (5 bases). V dropped 3 bases and J dropped 4 bases, with 15 bases sitting between them. The CDR3 totals 16 residues. Germline V gene data show CDR1 as LNHDA and CDR2 as SQIVND (reference sequence). In DNA form, the CDR3 reads TGTGCCAGTAGTATCGGACTCGGTCTGAGCACCGGGGAGCTGTTTTTT. Its translation: CASSIGLGLSTGELFF.

J is TRBJ2-1 and V is TRBV3-1; D uncertain. Germline-derived CDR1 and CDR2 are LGHDT and YNNKEL (reference sequence). This CDR3 has 15 residues. The V gene lost 4 bases and the J gene lost 0 bases, with 10 bases spanning the gap. The CDR3 here is CASSPTLGSYNEQFF. The DNA for the CDR3 is TGTGCCAGCAGCCCCACCTTGGGCTCCTACAATGAGCAGTTCTTC.

The table lists this clonotype with a few counts. This chain connects TRBV7-8 to TRBJ1-3, with D possibly matching TRBD1 (6 bases). V dropped 5 bases and J dropped 3 bases, with 11 bases sitting between them. Germline values: CDR1 SGHVS, CDR2 FQNEAQ. The CDR3 consists of 14 residues. In DNA form, the CDR3 reads TGTGCCAGCAGCCCCAGGGGACGTGGAAACACCATATATTTT. It yields the protein CASSPRGRGNTIYF.

As for this clonotype: Sequence at one end of the junction differs from germline and may be a read error. The chain employs TRBV27 and TRBJ1-4, with a possible D match to TRBD1 (6 bases). Germline CDR1 reads MNHEY; CDR2 reads SMNVEV (reference sequence). The CDR3 is made up of 17 amino acids. CDR3 sequence: CASSSTGGRRTNERLFF. CDR3 DNA: TGTGCCAGCAGCTCGACGGGGGGGCGCCGAACTAATGAAAGACTGTTTTTT. Full variable domain (rest looked up from reference TRBV27 and TRBJ1-4): EAQVTQNPRYLITVTGKKLTVTCSQNMNHEYMSWYRQDPGLGLRQIYYSMNVEVTDKGDVPEGYKVSRKEKRNFPLILESPSPNQTSLYFCASSSTGGRRTNERLFFGSGTQLSVL.

This clonotype has only a few counts. The J gene is TRBJ1-1, the V gene TRBV27; 7 bases map to TRBD1. The CDR3 runs 12 residues. The junction had 4 bases not matched to a gene; V was cut back by 4 bases and J by 8 bases. Looked up from germline, CDR1 is MNHEY and CDR2 is SMNVEV (reference sequence). The CDR3 DNA is TGTGCCAGCAGTTATCTGACAGGGGAAGCTTTCTTT. Protein product: CASSYLTGEAFF.

A remark on this clonotype: This sequence may be a read error, since a much larger clone differs from it by one base. The chain combines TRBV14 with TRBJ1-2; no clear D gene. Germline values: CDR1 SGHDN, CDR2 FVKESK. The CDR3 is made up of 16 amino acids. CDR3 nucleotide sequence: TGTGCCAGCAGCCAAGACTCCTGGATAGCTAACTATGGCAACACCTTC. Translating gives CASSQDSWIANYGNTF.

This clonotype was observed at least ten times. This chain joins TRBV6-6 and TRBJ2-5; TRBD2 agrees at 8 bases. CDR1 and CDR2 from the germline V gene are MNHNY and SVGAGI (reference sequence). The CDR3 length is 14 residues. V lost 6 bases and J lost 5; bases outside the gene matches: 8. CDR3 region: CASRGSGGSETQYF. Here the CDR3 DNA reads TGTGCCAGCAGGGGGAGCGGGGGCAGCGAGACCCAGTACTTC.

The V call is TRBV12-5, the J call TRBJ1-6; D is undetermined. Trimming removed 1 base from V and 13 bases from J, with 11 bases in between. The germline V gene encodes CDR1 LGHNT and CDR2 FRNRAP. The CDR3 spans 13 residues. CDR3 region: CASGLGTSNPLHF. The CDR3 coding sequence is TGTGCTAGTGGTTTGGGGACGAGTAACCCCCTCCACTTT.

As regards this clonotype: A single base separates this from a much larger clone, so it may be a read error. CDR3 in DNA: TGTGCCAGCAGCTTAAACGGGATCTATGGCTACACCTTC. Translated, it gives CASSLNGIYGYTF. The V call is TRBV7-9, the J call TRBJ1-2; no clear D gene. V was cut by 2 bases and J by 4 bases, with 8 bases left in between. The germline V gene has CDR1 SEHNR and CDR2 FQNEAQ (reference sequence). The CDR3 is made up of 13 amino acids.

V gene TRBV5-6 combines with J gene TRBJ1-1, with no clear D. The ends were cut back, 0 bases at V and 10 bases at J, with 7 bases in the middle. CDR1 is SGHDT, CDR2 YYEEEE, per germline. The CDR3 sequence is 11 residues long. CDR3 loop: CASSLGARAFF. The CDR3, as DNA: TGTGCCAGCAGCTTGGGTGCGAGAGCTTTCTTT.

J is TRBJ2-1 and V is TRBV11-2; 7 nucleotides align to TRBD2. J gave up 8 bases and V 5 bases, and 12 bases lay outside the gene matches. This CDR3 region has 15 residues. Germline-derived CDR1 and CDR2 are SGHAT and FQNNGV. In DNA form, the CDR3 reads TGTGCCAGCAGCGTAACTAGCGCCTTCTTGGATGAGCAGTTCTTC. This sequence encodes CASSVTSAFLDEQFF. The full variable domain, with the rest looked up from reference TRBV11-2 and TRBJ2-1, is EAGVAQSPRYKIIEKRQSVAFWCNPISGHATLYWYQQILGQGPKLLIQFQNNGVVDDSQLPKDRFSAERLKGVDSTLKIQPAKLEDSAVYLCASSVTSAFLDEQFFGPGTRLTVL.

The sample holds many counts of this clonotype. The chain combines TRBV29-1 with TRBJ1-1; 10 bases are shared with TRBD1. Germline CDR1 reads SQVTM; CDR2 reads ANQGSEA. Trimming removed 4 bases from V and 6 bases from J; junction bases left unmatched: 5. CDR3 size: 13 residues. CDR3 amino acids: CSVVGQGVSEAFF. CDR3 nucleotides: TGCAGCGTTGTAGGACAGGGGGTCTCTGAAGCTTTCTTT.

V and J are TRBV10-2 and TRBJ2-5; TRBD2 is a possible D gene (6 bases). Germline values: CDR1 WSHSY, CDR2 SAAADI. The V end was cut by 0 bases, the J end by 5 bases, with 13 bases between. CDR3 length: 15 residues. The CDR3 DNA follows: TGCGCCAGCAGTGAGTCGGCGGGGCACACGGAGACCCAGTACTTC. This translates into CASSESAGHTETQYF.

The rearrangement uses TRBV5-1 and TRBJ1-1; tentatively, D is TRBD1 (5 bases). This CDR3 comprises 13 residues. V was cut by 1 base and J by 4 bases, with 8 bases left in between. Germline V gene lookup returns CDR1 SGHRS and CDR2 YFSETQ. CDR3: CASSLMRGTEAFF. DNA of the CDR3: TGCGCCAGCAGCTTGATGAGGGGCACTGAAGCTTTCTTT.

The chain links TRBV2 to TRBJ2-1, with a tentative D call TRBD1 (6 bases). Trimming cost V 7 bases and J 10 bases, with 20 bases left between them. Germline-derived CDR1 and CDR2 are SNHLY and FYNNEI. CDR3 length: 14 amino acids. Here the CDR3 reads CASNWGPPSYEQFF. The CDR3 coding sequence is TGTGCCAGCAATTGGGGGCCCCCCTCCTACGAGCAGTTCTTC.